Below, one T cell receptor beta chain is given with its context. Its antigen is unknown. The data originate from a study of T cell responses to AZD1222 COVID-19 vaccine. Trimming at V came to 4 bases and at J to 6 bases, leaving 3 bases not matched to a gene. From germline, CDR1 is WNHNN and CDR2 SYGVQD (reference sequence). The CDR3 is 14 amino acids. The data were produced by immunoSEQ multiplex PCR, yet TCRdb's version contains in-frame clones alone and is incomplete. The table lists more than 85,000 clones, 91% of them singletons, with approximately 7.6% in the top ten. Study-wide points: White British donors predominated, females outnumbered males, and clonal diversity was possibly underestimated. Distributed over spike, vaccine-associated CD4 TCRs predominated at 160-218 and 743-854.

The chain recombines TRBV10-1 with TRBJ2-4; 10 bases line up with TRBD2. The sequence was obtained from an adult in good health. Sequencing used peripheral blood, obtained on day 0 of AZD1222 vaccination. DNA for the CDR3: TGCGCCAGCAGTGTAGCGGGGGGCGCAAACATTCAGTACTTC. Amino acid sequence: CASSVAGGANIQYF.